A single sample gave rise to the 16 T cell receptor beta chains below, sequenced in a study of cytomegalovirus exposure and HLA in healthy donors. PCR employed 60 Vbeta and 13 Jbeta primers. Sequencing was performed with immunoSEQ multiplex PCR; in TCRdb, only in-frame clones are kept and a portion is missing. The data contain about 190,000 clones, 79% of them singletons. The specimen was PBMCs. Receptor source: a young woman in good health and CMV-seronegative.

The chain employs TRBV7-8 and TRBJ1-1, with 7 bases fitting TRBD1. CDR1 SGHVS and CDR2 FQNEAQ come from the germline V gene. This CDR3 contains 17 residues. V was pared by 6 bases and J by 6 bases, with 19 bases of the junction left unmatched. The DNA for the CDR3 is TGTGCCAGCAGGCGGGGGGGGCGGGGGCAGGGGGTGTCTGAAGCTTTCTTT. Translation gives CASRRGGRGQGVSEAFF.

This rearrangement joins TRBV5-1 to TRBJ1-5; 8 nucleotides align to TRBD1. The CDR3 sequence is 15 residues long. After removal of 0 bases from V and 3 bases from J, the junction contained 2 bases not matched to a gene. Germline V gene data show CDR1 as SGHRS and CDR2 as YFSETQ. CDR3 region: CASSLGTGHNQPQHF. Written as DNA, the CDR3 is TGCGCCAGCAGCTTGGGGACAGGGCACAATCAGCCCCAGCATTTT. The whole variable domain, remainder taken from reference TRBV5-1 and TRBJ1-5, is KAGVTQTPRYLIKTRGQQVTLSCSPISGHRSVSWYQQTPGQGLQFLFEYFSETQRNKGNFPGRFSGRQFSNSRSEMNVSTLELGDSALYLCASSLGTGHNQPQHFGDGTRLSIL.

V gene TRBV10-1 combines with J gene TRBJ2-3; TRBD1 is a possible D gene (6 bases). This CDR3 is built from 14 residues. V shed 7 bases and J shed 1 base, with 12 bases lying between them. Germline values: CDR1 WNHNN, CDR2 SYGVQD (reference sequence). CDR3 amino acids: CASNRDIGTDTQYF. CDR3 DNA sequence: TGCGCCAGCAACCGGGACATTGGCACAGATACGCAGTATTTT.

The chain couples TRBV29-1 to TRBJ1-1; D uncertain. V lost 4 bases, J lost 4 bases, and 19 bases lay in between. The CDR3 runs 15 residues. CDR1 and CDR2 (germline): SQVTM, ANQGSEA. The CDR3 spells CSVALTARVATEAFF. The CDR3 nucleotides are TGCAGCGTTGCTCTTACAGCCCGCGTGGCCACTGAAGCTTTCTTT.

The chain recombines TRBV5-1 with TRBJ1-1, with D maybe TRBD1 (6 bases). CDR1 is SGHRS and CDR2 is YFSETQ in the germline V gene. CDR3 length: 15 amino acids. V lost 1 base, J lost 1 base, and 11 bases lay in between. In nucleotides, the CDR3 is TGCGCCAGCAGCTTGTCCGGGGGGCGGAACACTGAAGCTTTCTTT. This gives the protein CASSLSGGRNTEAFF. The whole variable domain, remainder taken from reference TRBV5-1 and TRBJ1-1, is KAGVTQTPRYLIKTRGQQVTLSCSPISGHRSVSWYQQTPGQGLQFLFEYFSETQRNKGNFPGRFSGRQFSNSRSEMNVSTLELGDSALYLCASSLSGGRNTEAFFGQGTRLTVV.

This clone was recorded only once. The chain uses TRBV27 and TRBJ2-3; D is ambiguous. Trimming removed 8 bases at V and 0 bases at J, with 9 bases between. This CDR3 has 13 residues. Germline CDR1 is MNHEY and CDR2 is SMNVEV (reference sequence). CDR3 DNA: TGTGCCAGCCTGCAGACTAGCACAGATACGCAGTATTTT. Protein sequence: CASLQTSTDTQYF.

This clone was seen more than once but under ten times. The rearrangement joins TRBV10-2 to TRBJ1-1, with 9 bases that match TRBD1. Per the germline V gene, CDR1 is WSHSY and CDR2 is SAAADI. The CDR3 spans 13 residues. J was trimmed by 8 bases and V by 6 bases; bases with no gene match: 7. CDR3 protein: CASSSGQGTEAFF. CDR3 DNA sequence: TGCGCCAGCAGCTCCGGACAGGGGACCGAAGCTTTCTTT.

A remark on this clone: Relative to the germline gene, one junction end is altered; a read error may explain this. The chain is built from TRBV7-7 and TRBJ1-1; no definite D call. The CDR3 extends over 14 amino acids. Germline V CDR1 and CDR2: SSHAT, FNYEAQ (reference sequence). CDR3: CASSHHGANTEAFF. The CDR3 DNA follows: TGTGCTAGCAGCCACCACGGAGCGAACACTGAAGCTTTCTTT.

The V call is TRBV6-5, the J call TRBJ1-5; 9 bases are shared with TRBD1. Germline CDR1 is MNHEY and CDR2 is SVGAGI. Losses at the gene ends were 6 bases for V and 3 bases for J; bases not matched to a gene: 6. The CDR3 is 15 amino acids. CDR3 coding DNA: TGTGCCAGCAGACTCTACAGGGGGCCCAATCAGCCCCAGCATTTT. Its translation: CASRLYRGPNQPQHF.

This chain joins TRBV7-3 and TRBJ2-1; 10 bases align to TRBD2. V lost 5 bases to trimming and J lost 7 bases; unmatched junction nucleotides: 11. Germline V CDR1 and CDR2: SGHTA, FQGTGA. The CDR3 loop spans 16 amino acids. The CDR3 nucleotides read TGTGCCAGCAGCATTCTAGCGGGAGTTCAAATAAATGAGCAGTTCTTC. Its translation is CASSILAGVQINEQFF.

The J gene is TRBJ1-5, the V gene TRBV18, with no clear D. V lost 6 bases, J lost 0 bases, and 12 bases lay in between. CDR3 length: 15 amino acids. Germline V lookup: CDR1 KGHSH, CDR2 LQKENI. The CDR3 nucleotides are TGTGCCAGCTCGTCAACAGATATTAGCAATCAGCCCCAGCATTTT. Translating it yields CASSSTDISNQPQHF. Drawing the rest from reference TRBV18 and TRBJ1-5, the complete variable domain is NAGVMQNPRHLVRRRGQEARLRCSPMKGHSHVYWYRQLPEEGLKFMVYLQKENIIDESGMPKERFSAEFPKEGPSILRIQQVVRGDSAAYFCASSSTDISNQPQHFGDGTRLSIL.

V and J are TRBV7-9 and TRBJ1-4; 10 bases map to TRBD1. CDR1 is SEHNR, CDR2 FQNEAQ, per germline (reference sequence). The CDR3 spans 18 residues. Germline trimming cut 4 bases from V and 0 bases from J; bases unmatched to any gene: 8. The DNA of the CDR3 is TGTGCCAGCAGCTCCGACAGGGGGCGGATTGCAACTAATGAAAAACTGTTTTTT. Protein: CASSSDRGRIATNEKLFF.

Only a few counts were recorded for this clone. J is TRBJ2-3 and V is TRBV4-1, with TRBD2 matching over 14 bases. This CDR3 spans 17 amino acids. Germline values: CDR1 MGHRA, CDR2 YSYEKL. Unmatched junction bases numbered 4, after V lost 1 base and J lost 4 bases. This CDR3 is CASSQGGTSGSADTQYF. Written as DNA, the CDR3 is TGCGCCAGCAGCCAAGGGGGGACTAGCGGGAGTGCAGATACGCAGTATTTT.

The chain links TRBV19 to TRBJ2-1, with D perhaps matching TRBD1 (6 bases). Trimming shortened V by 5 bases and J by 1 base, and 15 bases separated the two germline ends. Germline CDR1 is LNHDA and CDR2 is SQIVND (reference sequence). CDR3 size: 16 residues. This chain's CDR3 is CASSDRTRGSYNEQFF. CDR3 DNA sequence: TGTGCCAGTAGTGACAGGACCCGAGGGTCCTACAATGAGCAGTTCTTC.

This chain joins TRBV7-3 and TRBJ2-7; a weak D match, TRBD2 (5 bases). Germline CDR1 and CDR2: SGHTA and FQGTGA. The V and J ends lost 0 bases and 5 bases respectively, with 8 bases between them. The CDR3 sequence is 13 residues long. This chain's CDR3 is CASSLTRAHEQYF. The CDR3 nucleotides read TGTGCCAGCAGCTTAACGAGGGCCCACGAGCAGTACTTC.

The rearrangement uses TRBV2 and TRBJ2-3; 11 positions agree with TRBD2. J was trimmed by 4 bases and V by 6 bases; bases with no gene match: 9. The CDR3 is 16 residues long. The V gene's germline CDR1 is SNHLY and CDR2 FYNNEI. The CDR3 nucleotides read TGTGCCAGCAGAGACCTCACTAGCGGGAGTCCAGATACGCAGTATTTT. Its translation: CASRDLTSGSPDTQYF.